Listed here are 2 T cell receptor beta chains from one sample, sequenced in a study of T cells in Graves' hyperthyroidism and ophthalmopathy. The source material, RNA transcripts, was used to amplify TCR beta CDR3 regions. The primer set for the first-round RT-PCR of the TCR CDR3 was HTBI. MiXCR, applied by TCRdb to the multiplex PCR reads, yields one record per CDR3 protein. The data hold about 560,000 distinct CDR3 sequences, with 46% observed a single time. Material: peripheral blood or thyroid tissue (not recorded which). These receptors originate from a woman aged 18-29 years with Graves' hyperthyroidism.

This clonotype was counted only a few times. The gene calls are TRBV29-1 and TRBJ1-5, with D perhaps TRBD1 (5 bases). This CDR3 is 15 amino acids long. Germline V lookup: CDR1 SQVTM, CDR2 ANQGSEA. The CDR3 DNA follows: TGCAGTGCTAGGGGAAGGATTAACAACAATCAGCCCCAGCATTTT. Its protein is CSARGRINNNQPQHF.

This sequence joins TRBV7-9 and TRBJ1-2; 8 positions match TRBD1. The length of the CDR3 is 16 residues. The germline V gene has CDR1 SEHNR and CDR2 FQNEAQ (reference sequence). With V trimmed by 4 bases and J by 5 bases, 12 bases remained unmatched. The CDR3 bases are TGTGCCAGCAGCTCAGAGACGGCGGACAGGGTGTATGGCTACACCTTC. It translates to CASSSETADRVYGYTF.